These T cell receptor beta chains were read from a single sample in a study of blood T cell repertoires in COVID-19. Libraries were prepared by immunoSEQ multiplex PCR; TCRdb keeps only in-frame clonotypes and omits some of them. The top ten clones hold approximately 3.5% of a sample with approximately 240,000 clones, 80% to 90% of them seen once. Sequencing used PBMCs or T cells enriched from blood (not recorded which). The origin of the receptors is a woman under 30 in a cohort exposed to, infected with or recovered from COVID-19 (not recorded which). Each CDR3 is given with its conserved first and last residue. The D gene is left open where the match is weak. Clone size is shown for a subset of rows, as once, few, many or a class of expanded clone.

>TRBV7-9|TRBJ1-5|-|TRBD1
CASSPGTGSRNQPQHF
TGTGCCAGCAGCCCAGGGACAGGGTCACGCAATCAGCCCCAGCATTTT
>TRBV27|TRBJ2-3|-|TRBD2
CASSLRLAEYQDRTDTQYF
TGTGCCAGCAGTTTACGACTAGCGGAATATCAGGATCGGACAGATACGCAGTATTTT
>TRBV19|TRBJ1-2|-|-
CASRETGHQFNYGYTF
TGTGCCAGTAGGGAAACGGGACACCAGTTCAACTATGGCTACACCTTC
>TRBV25-1|TRBJ2-1|-|TRBD1
CASTPTGTYNEQFF
TGTGCCAGCACTCCGACAGGGACCTACAATGAGCAGTTCTTC
>TRBV10-1|TRBJ2-2|-|TRBD1
CASSDFRQGSTGELFF
TGCGCCAGCAGTGATTTTAGACAGGGGAGCACCGGGGAGCTGTTTTTT
>TRBV7-8|TRBJ1-2|-|-
CASSLGTTYGYTF
TGTGCCAGCAGCCTTGGGACTACCTATGGCTACACCTTC
>TRBV5-1|TRBJ2-7|once|TRBD1
CASSTDREGREQYF
TGCGCCAGCAGCACGGACAGGGAAGGTCGGGAGCAGTACTTC
>TRBV24-1|TRBJ2-1|-|TRBD2
CATSDPPGLAGGNEQFF
TGTGCCACCAGTGATCCCCCGGGACTAGCGGGAGGGAATGAGCAGTTCTTC
>TRBV3-1/TRBV3-2|TRBJ1-2|-|TRBD1
CASSRGGRANYGYTF
TGTGCCAGCAGCCGAGGGGGCAGAGCTAACTATGGCTACACCTTC
>TRBV6-5|TRBJ1-2|-|-
CASSYGGRANYGYTF
TGTGCCAGCAGTTACGGGGGCAGAGCTAACTATGGCTACACCTTC
>TRBV10-1|TRBJ1-1|once|-
CASSASDTNTEAFF
TGCGCCAGCAGTGCCTCCGACACGAACACTGAAGCTTTCTTT
>TRBV11-2|TRBJ2-2|-|-
CASSVPGHSRGELFF
TGTGCCAGCAGCGTGCCGGGACATAGTAGGGGGGAGCTGTTTTTT
>TRBV11-1|TRBJ2-7|-|-
CASSADSSYEQYF
TGTGCCAGCAGCGCGGACAGTTCCTACGAGCAGTACTTC
>TRBV28|TRBJ1-3|once|TRBD1
CASSLPGTGGNTIYF
TGTGCCAGCAGTTTACCGGGGACAGGAGGAAACACCATATATTTT
>TRBV6-6|TRBJ1-6|-|TRBD1
CASRTFGTGVSPLHF
TGTGCCAGCAGGACATTTGGGACAGGGGTTTCACCCCTCCACTTT
>TRBV5-6|TRBJ1-5|-|-
CASSVKEAAVNQPQHF
TGTGCCAGCAGCGTAAAGGAGGCGGCGGTTAATCAGCCCCAGCATTTT
>TRBV4-2|TRBJ1-2|-|-
CASSVRDTTNYGYTF
TGTGCCAGCAGCGTTCGGGACACAACTAACTATGGCTACACCTTC
>TRBV11-3|TRBJ2-7|-|-
CASSLVGGGLYEQYF
TGTGCCAGCAGCTTAGTCGGTGGGGGCCTCTACGAGCAGTACTTC
>TRBV5-4|TRBJ2-2|-|TRBD2
CASSAGLAGITGELFF
TGTGCCAGCAGCGCGGGACTAGCGGGGATTACCGGGGAGCTGTTTTTT
>TRBV9|TRBJ2-1|-|-
CASSVGRSYNEQFF
TGTGCCAGCAGCGTAGGGCGGTCCTACAATGAGCAGTTCTTC
>TRBV5-1|TRBJ2-1|-|TRBD2
CASSLTPGLGYNEQFF
TGCGCCAGCAGCTTGACACCGGGACTAGGTTACAATGAGCAGTTCTTC
>TRBV7-9|TRBJ2-7|-|-
CASSSEGHDAYEQYF
TGTGCCAGCAGCTCAGAGGGACACGATGCCTACGAGCAGTACTTC
>TRBV2|TRBJ1-3|many|-
CASSEGLPGAGNTIYF
TGTGCCAGCAGTGAAGGGCTGCCAGGGGCTGGAAACACCATATATTTT
>TRBV5-1|TRBJ2-5|once|-
CASTPGRAGRWEETQYF
TGCGCCAGCACCCCGGGGCGGGCGGGAAGATGGGAAGAGACCCAGTACTTC
>TRBV19|TRBJ2-1|-|TRBD2
CASSITHGSGGPGDEQFF
TGTGCCAGTAGTATCACCCATGGTAGCGGGGGGCCAGGGGATGAGCAGTTCTTC
>TRBV19|TRBJ1-5|once|-
CASSIVGGLAQPQHF
TGTGCCAGTAGTATCGTGGGGGGGCTTGCTCAGCCCCAGCATTTT
>TRBV15|TRBJ1-1|few|-
CATSRDRLTEAFF
TGTGCCACCAGCAGAGACAGGCTTACTGAAGCTTTCTTT
>TRBV2|TRBJ2-3|once|TRBD1
CASSGGQGLSTDTQYF
TGTGCCAGCAGTGGCGGACAGGGGCTTAGCACAGATACGCAGTATTTT
>TRBV18|TRBJ1-5|-|TRBD1
CASSPQPTGGGNQPQHF
TGTGCCAGCTCACCTCAACCTACAGGGGGTGGCAATCAGCCCCAGCATTTT
>TRBV19|TRBJ2-3|-|-
CASSTRVGTDTQYF
TGTGCCAGTAGTACCAGGGTCGGCACAGATACGCAGTATTTT
>TRBV3-1/TRBV3-2|TRBJ1-2|-|TRBD1
CASSHTSLWGQQNYGYTF
TGTGCCAGCAGCCACACATCCCTTTGGGGACAGCAGAACTATGGCTACACCTTC
>TRBV11-2|TRBJ2-1|-|-
CASSLVGGLINEQFF
TGTGCCAGCAGCTTAGTGGGCGGGCTGATTAATGAGCAGTTCTTC
>TRBV7-2|TRBJ1-1|-|TRBD1
CASSSGQGALLF
TGTGCCAGCAGCAGTGGACAGGGGGCGCTTTTGTTT
>TRBV9|TRBJ2-1|-|TRBD2
CASSPGLAGAEQFF
TGTGCCAGCAGCCCAGGACTAGCGGGAGCGGAGCAGTTCTTC
>TRBV4-1|TRBJ2-7|-|TRBD1
CASSQEGQGFYEQYF
TGCGCCAGCAGCCAAGAGGGACAGGGATTCTACGAGCAGTACTTC
>TRBV7-3|TRBJ2-2|-|TRBD1
CASSLGQGTGELFF
TGTGCCAGCAGCTTAGGACAGGGCACCGGGGAGCTGTTTTTT
>TRBV4-1|TRBJ1-3|-|-
CASSQEAGTPSGNTIYF
TGCGCCAGCAGCCAAGAAGCCGGGACACCCTCTGGAAACACCATATATTTT
>TRBV28|TRBJ1-3|-|-
CANRVEWLGGSGNTIYF
TGTGCCAACCGGGTGGAGTGGTTGGGGGGCTCTGGAAACACCATATATTTT
>TRBV21-1|TRBJ2-5|-|-
CASSTPDREFYF
TGTGCCAGCAGCACCCCAGACAGGGAATTTTACTTC
>TRBV7-9|TRBJ2-7|-|TRBD1
CASSTGTGKREQYF
TGTGCCAGCAGCACCGGGACAGGGAAACGCGAGCAGTACTTC
>TRBV6-5|TRBJ2-1|-|-
CASIHYNEQFF
TGTGCCAGCATACACTACAATGAGCAGTTCTTC
>TRBV24-1|TRBJ2-3|-|TRBD2
CATSGIAGGFLSTDTQYF
TGTGCCACCAGTGGTATAGCGGGAGGGTTTTTAAGCACAGATACGCAGTATTTT
>TRBV5-8|TRBJ1-4|-|-
CASSTNRARGEKLFF
TGTGCCAGCAGCACCAACAGGGCCCGGGGTGAAAAACTGTTTTTT
>TRBV7-9|TRBJ2-7|once|-
CASSLNPSYEQYF
TGTGCCAGCAGCTTAAATCCTTCCTACGAGCAGTACTTC
>TRBV5-1|TRBJ2-5|-|-
CASSLSGNQETQYF
TGCGCCAGCAGCTTGTCGGGAAACCAAGAGACCCAGTACTTC
>TRBV4-1|TRBJ1-1|-|-
CASSSRTTMNTEAFF
TGCGCCAGCAGCTCGCGGACAACGATGAACACTGAAGCTTTCTTT
>TRBV10-2|TRBJ2-7|-|-
CASSRQADREQYF
TGCGCCAGCAGCCGACAGGCGGATCGCGAGCAGTACTTC
>TRBV15|TRBJ2-5|-|TRBD2
CATSRGGTPAVGQYF
TGTGCCACCAGCAGGGGAGGGACGCCGGCCGTGGGCCAGTACTTC
>TRBV11-2|TRBJ1-1|-|TRBD1
CASSFDRDTEAFF
TGTGCCAGCAGCTTTGACAGGGACACTGAAGCTTTCTTT
>TRBV9|TRBJ1-3|-|-
CASSLHAGNVDTIYF
TGTGCCAGCAGCCTCCATGCGGGGAATGTGGACACCATATATTTT
>TRBV5-6|TRBJ2-1|-|TRBD2
CASSSRLASGRADEQFF
TGTGCCAGCAGCTCCCGACTTGCCAGCGGGAGGGCCGATGAGCAGTTCTTC
>TRBV11-3|TRBJ2-1|-|-
CASSRQGGSYNEQFF
TGTGCCAGCAGCCGTCAAGGAGGGTCCTACAATGAGCAGTTCTTC
>TRBV5-1|TRBJ2-2|few|-
CASSLMTRNTGELFF
TGCGCCAGCAGCCTAATGACTAGAAACACCGGGGAGCTGTTTTTT